This TCR beta chain was documented in a study of radiotherapy plus CTLA-4 blockade in lung cancer. About the study: Disease control was seen in about 30% of patients, objective responses in about 18%.

Ipilimumab CTLA-4 blockade and focal radiation were given to patients with chemo-refractory metastatic non-small-cell lung cancer. This clone was observed a handful of times. No antigen is known for it. The study's findings and limits: Best predicting response, reportedly, were early blood T cell clone dynamics, with interferon-beta. In blood, TCR clones derived from the tumor expanded after radiotherapy plus ipilimumab.

Repertoires were generated with immunoSEQ multiplex PCR, while TCRdb's copy carries only in-frame clones and drops some. The sample includes about 60,000 clones, just over 75% of them seen just once. The receptor's source is a human donor with non-small cell lung cancer who had a partial response to radiotherapy plus ipilimumab. The specimen comprised peripheral blood, sampled from a patient treated with radiotherapy plus ipilimumab.

The CDR3 nucleotides read TGTGCCAGCAGCTTGGTTGGGCTAGAAGCTTTCTTT. Its protein product is CASSLVGLEAFF. The rearrangement joins TRBV5-8 to TRBJ1-1; D call uncertain. This CDR3 comprises 12 residues. The germline gives CDR1 SGHTS, CDR2 YDEGEE. Trimming stripped 0 bases from V and 8 bases from J, with 8 bases between.